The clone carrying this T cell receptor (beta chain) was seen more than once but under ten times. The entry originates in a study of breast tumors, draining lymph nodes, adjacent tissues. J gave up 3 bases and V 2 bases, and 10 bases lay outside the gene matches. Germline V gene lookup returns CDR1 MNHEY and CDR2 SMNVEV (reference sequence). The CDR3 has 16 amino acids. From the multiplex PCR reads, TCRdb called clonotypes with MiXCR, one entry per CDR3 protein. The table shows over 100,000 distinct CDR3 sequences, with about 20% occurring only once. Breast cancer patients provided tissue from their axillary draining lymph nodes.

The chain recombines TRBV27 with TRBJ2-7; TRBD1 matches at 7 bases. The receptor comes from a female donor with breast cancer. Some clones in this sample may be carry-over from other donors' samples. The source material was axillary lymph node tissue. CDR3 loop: CASSLKYGQAYYEQYF. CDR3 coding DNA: TGTGCCAGCAGTTTAAAGTATGGACAGGCCTACTACGAGCAGTACTTC.